Each of the 9 T cell receptor beta chains below was sequenced from the same sample in a study of shared clonotypes between healthy human individuals. Measured with immunoSEQ multiplex PCR; TCRdb has only the in-frame clones, and not every one. The table records about 580,000 clones, roughly 98% of them present only once. Positive CCR7 selection of CD45RO-negative cells yielded the naive CD8 cells, and terminally differentiated effector memory CD45RA+ cells were excluded. The sample consisted of naive CD8+ T cells sorted from blood. The receptors derive from a man aged 25 to 40 in good health.

J is TRBJ2-3 and V is TRBV29-1, with 10 bases matching TRBD2. The CDR3 runs to 17 residues. With 1 base clipped from V and 1 base from J, the junction kept 8 bases outside the gene matches. Germline loops: CDR1 SQVTM, CDR2 ANQGSEA. CDR3 region: CSVEGLAGAGGTDTQYF. The CDR3 nucleotides are TGCAGCGTTGAAGGGCTAGCGGGAGCGGGGGGCACAGATACGCAGTATTTT.

The chain has TRBV9 and TRBJ1-1; no firm D call. Germline CDR1 is SGDLS and CDR2 is YYNGEE. This CDR3 region has 11 residues. The V end lost 2 bases, the J end lost 7 bases, and 6 bases lay between the germline ends. The CDR3 spells CASSVPLEAFF. The CDR3 DNA is TGTGCCAGCAGCGTGCCTCTTGAAGCTTTCTTT.

This chain joins TRBV27 and TRBJ2-7; D not certain. Germline CDR1 and CDR2: MNHEY and SMNVEV (reference sequence). This CDR3 region has 13 residues. The germline V and J ends were trimmed by 0 bases and 1 base, with 4 bases remaining between them. The CDR3 sequence: CASSLSFSYEQYF. In DNA form, the CDR3 reads TGTGCCAGCAGTTTATCCTTTTCCTACGAGCAGTACTTC.

This chain links TRBV18 with TRBJ2-7; possibly TRBD2 for D (5 bases). CDR1 is KGHSH and CDR2 is LQKENI in the germline V gene. V was trimmed by 3 bases and J by 3 bases, leaving 18 bases between them. The CDR3 sequence is 16 residues long. The CDR3 is CASSPDGNPVGYEQYF. In DNA form, the CDR3 reads TGTGCCAGCTCACCGGACGGGAACCCTGTTGGCTACGAGCAGTACTTC.

The rearrangement uses TRBV5-1 and TRBJ2-3; 15 bases match TRBD2. The CDR3 has 18 amino acids. V lost 7 bases, J lost 4 bases, and 13 bases stayed unmatched. Germline loops: CDR1 SGHRS, CDR2 YFSETQ. CDR3 protein: CASRPGTSGRRGPDTQYF. In DNA form, the CDR3 reads TGCGCCAGCCGGCCAGGGACTAGCGGGAGGAGAGGCCCAGATACGCAGTATTTT.

The chain is built from TRBV25-1 and TRBJ2-3; D is perhaps TRBD2 (7 bases). The germline gives CDR1 MGHDK, CDR2 SYGVNS. V lost 3 bases and J 6 bases, leaving 16 bases between the germline ends. This CDR3 region has 15 residues. This CDR3 is CASSEVGGALDTQYF. CDR3 sequence (DNA): TGTGCCAGCAGTGAGGTGGGGGGGGCTTTGGATACGCAGTATTTT.

The V call is TRBV1, the J call TRBJ1-1; no check of the table's D call, TRBD1, against the DNA was made. TRBV1 is flagged as a pseudogene. The CDR3 contains 15 residues. The CDR3 DNA follows: TGCACCAGCAGCCAAGAGATGGGGCTGAACACTGAAGCTTTCTTT. The encoded protein is CTSSQEMGLNTEAFF.

CDR3 sequence: CASSFERRTYEQYF. Written as DNA, the CDR3 is TGTGCCAGCAGCTTCGAACGGCGTACCTACGAGCAGTACTTC. The genes are TRBV5-5 and TRBJ2-7; D is uncertain. This CDR3 region has 14 residues. CDR1 SGHKS and CDR2 YYEKEE come from the germline V gene (reference sequence). The ends were cut back, 2 bases at V and 2 bases at J, with 11 bases in the middle.

The chain carries TRBV4-1 and TRBJ2-2; D is unresolved. The CDR3 sequence is 14 residues long. Germline V CDR1 and CDR2: MGHRA, YSYEKL. V dropped 0 bases and J dropped 6 bases, with 8 bases sitting between them. The CDR3 nucleotides are TGCGCCAGCAGCCAAGAAAATGTTCCCGGGGAGCTGTTTTTT. It translates to CASSQENVPGELFF.